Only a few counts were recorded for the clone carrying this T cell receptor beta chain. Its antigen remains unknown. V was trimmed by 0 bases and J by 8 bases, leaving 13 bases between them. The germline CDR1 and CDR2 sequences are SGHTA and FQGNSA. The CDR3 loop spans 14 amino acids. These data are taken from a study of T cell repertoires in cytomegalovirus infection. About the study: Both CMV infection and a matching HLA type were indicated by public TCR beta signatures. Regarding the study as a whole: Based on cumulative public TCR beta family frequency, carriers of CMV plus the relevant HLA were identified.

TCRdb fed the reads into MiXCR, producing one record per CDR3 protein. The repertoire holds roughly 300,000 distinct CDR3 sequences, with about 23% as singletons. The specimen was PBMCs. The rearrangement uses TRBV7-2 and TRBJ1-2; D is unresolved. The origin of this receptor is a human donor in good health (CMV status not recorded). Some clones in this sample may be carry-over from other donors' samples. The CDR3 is CASSLARRSGGYTF. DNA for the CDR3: TGTGCCAGCAGCTTAGCGAGGAGGAGTGGCGGCTACACCTTC.